This record covers a single TCR beta chain. Its antigen is currently unknown. PBMCs numbering at least 6.5 million were isolated per sample. With each sample, at least 5.5 micrograms of total RNA were extracted. This sample stems from a study of blood T cells in healthy people across ages. As for the study in general: Capture by template switching was about one barcoded beta molecule per two T cells. General study findings and limits: In older individuals, TCR beta diversity per million T cells was lower, falling roughly linearly with age.

The CDR3 consists of 16 residues. The V gene's germline CDR1 is SQVTM and CDR2 ANQGSEA. A sample-barcoded 5' primer and a J-beta primer mix were used in a second PCR of roughly 6 to 12 cycles. TCRdb independently ran MiXCR on the 5' RACE reads; one entry per CDR3 protein. The sample has roughly 860,000 distinct CDR3 sequences, around 62% seen once. The source is a young man in good health. The rearrangement uses TRBV29-1 and TRBJ2-7; D may be TRBD1 (6 bases). The J call may be in error: the DNA end matches TRBJ2-4 better. Sequenced sample: blood. The CDR3 protein is CSVALVVGSRGNIQYF. In DNA, the CDR3 is TGCAGCGTCGCCCTTGTCGTGGGCTCCAGGGGAAACATTCAGTACTTC.